This paragraph reports one T cell receptor (beta chain). The antigen is not known. The sort gate was single viable CD3+CD4+CD8-CD45RO+ cells for memory CD4+ T cells. Donors' CMV status reflects serum IgG against pp150, pp28, p38, p52. Total CD4+ T cells were enriched by CD4 positive selection. The V gene's germline CDR1 is LGHNA and CDR2 YNFKEQ. The CDR3 has 16 amino acids. V dropped 6 bases and J dropped 1 base, with 15 bases sitting between them. The source of the sample is a study of memory CD4+ T cells and cytomegalovirus serostatus. Regarding the study as a whole: CMV serostatus prediction reached median AUC approximately 0.95, or 0.91 with US-trained model.

Per the original data handling: Out-of-frame sequences were removed, leaving about 2,300,000 distinct TCRbeta sequences. Measured with immunoSEQ multiplex PCR; TCRdb has only the in-frame clones, and not every one. The V and J calls and clone size come from that table; D and trimming were worked out from the DNA. The sample holds tens of thousands of clones, roughly 78% seen once. This chain links TRBV4-2 with TRBJ2-2, with D possibly matching TRBD1 (6 bases). The sequence was obtained from an adult in good health and CMV-seronegative. The sample taken for sequencing was memory CD4+ T cells from blood. CDR3 nucleotide sequence: TGTGCCAGCAGTTACGAAACAGGGATGAACACCGGGGAGCTGTTTTTT. Amino acid sequence: CASSYETGMNTGELFF.